These 22 T cell receptor beta chains share one sample of origin, sequenced in a study of OX40 agonist ivuxolimab in advanced cancers. Only in-frame clones appear in the TCRdb table, and some are missing; sequencing was by immunoSEQ multiplex PCR. The sample lists about 96,000 clones, less than 95% seen once, with 1.5% to 2% in the top ten. Sequencing was performed on CD4+ or CD8+ T cells sorted from blood, taken in a trial of the OX40 agonist ivuxolimab. Receptors originate from an adult with an advanced solid tumor such as melanoma, head and neck, liver or kidney cancer.

This clone appeared once. The CDR3 protein is CASSAGTAFQETQYF. DNA of the CDR3: TGTGCCAGCAGCGCCGGGACAGCCTTTCAAGAGACCCAGTACTTC. The chain is built from TRBV9 and TRBJ2-5; 7 nucleotides agree with TRBD1. CDR1 is SGDLS, CDR2 YYNGEE, per germline. This CDR3 has 15 amino acids. J gave up 2 bases and V 3 bases, and 7 bases lay outside the gene matches.

J is TRBJ1-3 and V is TRBV11-3; 8 bases are a match to TRBD1. V shed 5 bases and J 5 bases; nucleotides not matched to a gene: 11. The germline CDR1 and CDR2 sequences are SGHNT and YENEEA. The CDR3 is 16 amino acids. CDR3: CASSPEADRARNTIYF. The CDR3 coding sequence is TGTGCCAGCAGCCCTGAGGCGGACAGGGCCCGAAACACCATATATTTT.

V and J are TRBV2 and TRBJ1-3; tentatively, D is TRBD1 (5 bases). V was clipped by 10 bases and J by 7 bases, with 23 bases between them. The CDR3 runs to 15 residues. Germline CDR1 is SNHLY and CDR2 is FYNNEI. This chain's CDR3 is CATRQGTRLWNTIYF. The CDR3, as DNA: TGTGCCACCAGGCAGGGCACCAGGTTGTGGAACACCATATATTTT.

V and J are TRBV2 and TRBJ1-2; no reliable D call. The CDR3 has 17 residues. CDR1 SNHLY and CDR2 FYNNEI come from the germline V gene. V was trimmed by 2 bases and J by 7 bases, leaving 23 bases between them. CDR3 sequence: CASSESTAVSAVSGYTF. The CDR3 DNA sequence: TGTGCCAGCAGTGAATCTACCGCCGTTTCGGCGGTATCTGGCTACACCTTC.

The gene calls are TRBV15 and TRBJ1-2; D might be TRBD1 (6 bases). This CDR3 is 12 amino acids long. Germline V lookup: CDR1 LNHNV, CDR2 YYDKDF (reference sequence). With 3 bases removed from V and 13 bases from J, the gap between germline ends came to 15 bases. The CDR3 sequence: CATSSQYRACTF. DNA of the CDR3: TGTGCCACCAGCAGTCAATACAGGGCCTGCACCTTC.

The chain has TRBV25-1 and TRBJ2-1; 10 nucleotides match TRBD2. Per the germline V gene, CDR1 is MGHDK and CDR2 is SYGVNS. This CDR3 spans 16 amino acids. V lost 3 bases and J lost 2; bases outside the gene matches: 4. The CDR3 DNA follows: TGTGCCAGCAGTGAGTCGAGCGGGAGGGCCTACAATGAGCAGTTCTTC. Translating it yields CASSESSGRAYNEQFF.

V usage is TRBV7-9 and J usage is TRBJ2-7; tentatively, D is TRBD1 or TRBD2 (5 bases each). This CDR3 has 14 residues. V lost 5 bases and J lost 4, with 15 bases in between. Germline-derived CDR1 and CDR2 are SEHNR and FQNEAQ (reference sequence). The CDR3 bases are TGTGCCAGCAGCCAACGAGGGGTCGCGTACGAGCAGTACTTC. Its protein is CASSQRGVAYEQYF.

This chain joins TRBV6-6 and TRBJ2-7; D might be TRBD2 (6 bases). Germline lookup yields CDR1 MNHNY and CDR2 SVGAGI (reference sequence). The CDR3 is 14 residues long. V lost 6 bases and J lost 4, with 16 bases in between. The CDR3 DNA is TGTGCCAGCAGCCACAGCGGGCAAGAATACGAGCAGTACTTC. Translated, it gives CASSHSGQEYEQYF.

The chain is built from TRBV7-2 and TRBJ2-5; the D is unclear. From germline, CDR1 is SGHTA and CDR2 FQGNSA. The CDR3 extends over 14 amino acids. The V end was cut by 0 bases, the J end by 5 bases, with 10 bases between. CDR3 DNA sequence: TGTGCCAGCAGCTTAGCTCCAGCGCTTGAGACCCAGTACTTC. It encodes CASSLAPALETQYF.

This clone was observed a single time. The chain combines TRBV7-8 with TRBJ2-6, with 10 bases aligning to TRBD1. The germline gives CDR1 SGHVS, CDR2 FQNEAQ. The CDR3 runs to 15 residues. The V and J ends lost 5 bases and 6 bases, in that order; junction bases with no gene match: 4. The CDR3 loop is CASSQGTGEANVLTF. CDR3 DNA: TGTGCCAGCAGCCAAGGGACAGGGGAGGCCAACGTCCTGACTTTC. Looking up the rest from reference TRBV7-8 and TRBJ2-6 gives the full variable domain: GAGVSQSPRYKVAKRGQDVALRCDPISGHVSLFWYQQALGQGPEFLTYFQNEAQLDKSGLPSDRFFAERPEGSVSTLKIQRTQQEDSAVYLCASSQGTGEANVLTFGAGSRLTVL.

This chain joins TRBV7-2 and TRBJ2-7; 9 nucleotides line up with TRBD1. The CDR3 contains 17 residues. Germline-derived CDR1 and CDR2 are SGHTA and FQGNSA. The ends lost 5 bases at V and 1 base at J; junction bases unmatched: 12. CDR3 bases: TGTGCCAGCAGCGAATATAAAGGACAGGGGAGGTCCTACGAGCAGTACTTC. This translates into CASSEYKGQGRSYEQYF.

This clone appeared a few times. This rearrangement joins TRBV10-3 to TRBJ1-5; possible D gene TRBD1, 6 bases. The CDR3 extends over 13 amino acids. Trimming pared 4 bases from V and 4 bases from J, leaving 8 bases between. CDR1 is ENHRY and CDR2 is SYGVKD in the germline V gene. As DNA, the CDR3 is TGTGCCATCAGTGGGACAGCAAATCAGCCCCAGCATTTT. This codes for CAISGTANQPQHF.

This clone occurred once. V and J are TRBV21-1 and TRBJ1-2. TRBV21-1 is a recognized pseudogene. There are 14 residues in the CDR3. CDR3 coding DNA: TGTGCCAGCAGCAAAGCGGACGGGAGCGGTGGCTACACCTTC. Translating gives CASSKADGSGGYTF.

This clone was seen only a few times. The chain links TRBV2 to TRBJ2-7; the D gene is possibly TRBD1 (6 bases). The V gene lost 6 bases and the J gene lost 4 bases, with 19 bases spanning the gap. This CDR3 has 15 residues. Germline V gene lookup returns CDR1 SNHLY and CDR2 FYNNEI. The CDR3 spells CASRDTGYIAYEQYF. In nucleotides, the CDR3 is TGTGCCAGCAGGGATACAGGGTATATCGCGTACGAGCAGTACTTC. The full variable domain, completed using reference TRBV2 and TRBJ2-7, is EPEVTQTPSHQVTQMGQEVILRCVPISNHLYFYWYRQILGQKVEFLVSFYNNEISEKSEIFDDQFSVERPDGSNFTLKIRSTKLEDSAMYFCASRDTGYIAYEQYFGPGTRLTVT.

In its sample, this clone was seen once. The rearrangement uses TRBV7-2 and TRBJ2-3, with D perhaps being TRBD1 or TRBD2 (5 bases each). The germline gives CDR1 SGHTA, CDR2 FQGNSA. The CDR3 sequence is 13 residues long. V lost 5 bases and J lost 9, with 15 bases in between. The CDR3 protein is CASSPPGALTQYF. CDR3 nucleotide sequence: TGTGCCAGCAGCCCCCCCGGGGCGCTAACGCAGTATTTT.

Here the CDR3 reads CASSLLAGGDTGQFF. The CDR3 DNA reads as TGTGCCAGCAGTCTCCTAGCGGGAGGGGACACGGGGCAGTTCTTC. The chain recombines TRBV6-5 with TRBJ2-1; 12 bases line up with TRBD2. The V and J ends lost 5 bases and 12 bases, in that order; junction bases with no gene match: 11. There are 15 residues in the CDR3. Germline V gene lookup returns CDR1 MNHEY and CDR2 SVGAGI.

The gene calls are TRBV19 and TRBJ2-5, with D possibly matching TRBD2 (5 bases). Germline CDR1 and CDR2: LNHDA and SQIVND (reference sequence). Trimming removed 4 bases at V and 4 bases at J, with 19 bases between. The CDR3 consists of 16 residues. The CDR3 loop is CASSTPGLSGRETQYF. The CDR3 region has the DNA TGTGCCAGTAGTACCCCCGGGCTCAGTGGGAGAGAGACCCAGTACTTC.

V gene TRBV18 combines with J gene TRBJ1-1; maybe TRBD1 (5 bases). CDR1 and CDR2 (germline): KGHSH, LQKENI. V lost 0 bases to trimming and J lost 11 bases, with 22 bases between them. The CDR3 consists of 16 residues. Here the CDR3 reads CASSPPFKPVGEEAFF. The CDR3 DNA follows: TGTGCCAGCTCACCACCTTTCAAGCCAGTAGGGGAGGAGGCTTTCTTT.

This chain connects TRBV15 to TRBJ1-2; no definite D call. The CDR3 is made up of 14 amino acids. The germline V gene encodes CDR1 LNHNV and CDR2 YYDKDF (reference sequence). Between the trimmed V and J ends, which lost 0 bases and 7 bases, there was a span of 12 bases. CDR3 residues: CATSRDPLRGGYTF. Here the CDR3 DNA reads TGTGCCACCAGCAGAGATCCCTTACGTGGTGGCTACACCTTC.

This chain connects TRBV29-1 to TRBJ1-4, with D possibly TRBD1 on 6 matching bases. CDR3 length: 11 residues. V gave up 6 bases and J gave up 8 bases, with 10 bases separating them. Germline V gene lookup returns CDR1 SQVTM and CDR2 ANQGSEA. The CDR3 bases are TGCAGCGTAAAGGACAGCGAAAAACTGTTTTTT. As protein: CSVKDSEKLFF.

The J gene is TRBJ1-1, the V gene TRBV5-5, with D unclear. The CDR3 runs to 13 residues. Germline V CDR1 and CDR2: SGHKS, YYEKEE (reference sequence). V shed 4 bases and J shed 1 base, with 8 bases lying between them. The CDR3 DNA reads TGTGCCAGCAGCCTTCTCGCGAACACTGAAGCTTTCTTT. Translating gives CASSLLANTEAFF.

The J gene is TRBJ2-2, the V gene TRBV10-3; 9 nucleotides match TRBD2. The ends lost 4 bases at V and 7 bases at J; junction bases unmatched: 7. CDR3 length: 15 amino acids. Germline values: CDR1 ENHRY, CDR2 SYGVKD. The CDR3 DNA follows: TGTGCCATCAGTGTGGCGGGAGGGGTCGGCGGGGAGCTGTTTTTT. Translated: CAISVAGGVGGELFF.